The source of this T cell receptor beta chain is a study of CD8+ T cells in alopecia areata. The study's findings and limits: Between patients, shared TCR sequences were less clear than in mice. This was possibly due in part to HLA diversity in the patient population. Persistence during tofacitinib was seen for many expanded lesional clones in scalp and blood.

Notes on this clone: Its antigen is undetermined.

The junction had 6 bases not matched to a gene; V was cut back by 2 bases and J by 6 bases. CDR3 length equals 13 residues. Looked up from germline, CDR1 is GTSNPN and CDR2 is SVGIG (reference sequence). Treatment in this sample: oral pan-JAK inhibitor, 5-10 mg twice daily. It was from alopecia areata patients that lesional scalp punch biopsies and peripheral blood were collected. The authors extracted RNA and reverse transcribed it into cDNA as the sequencing template. Sequencing used immunoSEQ multiplex PCR; TCRdb keeps in-frame clones, though not all of them. The sample records 170,000 or so clones, 53% being singletons.

The material was CD8+ T cells sorted from blood, obtained at week 24, from a patient treated with tofacitinib. The chain uses TRBV30 and TRBJ1-2; 7 bases agree with TRBD1. This TCR came from a human donor with alopecia areata. CDR3 sequence (DNA): TGTGCCTGGAGTACCGGCAGGGGGGATGGCTACACCTTC. As protein: CAWSTGRGDGYTF.